This TCR beta chain was obtained from a study of T cells after yellow fever vaccination. The TCR cDNA carried a universal primer site and UMIs from 5'RACE template switching. TCRdb independently ran MiXCR on the 5' RACE reads; one entry per CDR3 protein. The table lists 360,000 or so distinct CDR3 sequences, 11% of them singletons. Study outcomes and limitations: Weaker, the secondary response had a peak occurring faster, on day 5 versus 15. Reappearance after the booster was observed for most primary-vaccination clones (roughly 97% CD4, more than 70% CD8). Abundant clonotypes from the bulk population could have been carried over as contaminants into FACS-sorted repertoires.

Germline CDR1 and CDR2: SGHRS and YFSETQ. With V trimmed by 4 bases and J by 6 bases, 4 bases remained unmatched. The CDR3 has 14 amino acids. A note on this clonotype: Its antigen remains unidentified.

The V gene is TRBV5-1, the J gene TRBJ2-4; 10 bases line up with TRBD1. The origin of this receptor is a man aged 18 to 29 who received the YFV17D yellow fever vaccine. The material sequenced was PBMCs, taken on the day of the first yellow fever vaccination. The chain's CDR3 is CASSPGQGVNIQYF. Written as DNA, the CDR3 is TGCGCCAGCAGCCCTGGACAGGGGGTAAACATTCAGTACTTC. Full variable domain (outside the CDR3, taken from reference TRBV5-1 and TRBJ2-4): KAGVTQTPRYLIKTRGQQVTLSCSPISGHRSVSWYQQTPGQGLQFLFEYFSETQRNKGNFPGRFSGRQFSNSRSEMNVSTLELGDSALYLCASSPGQGVNIQYFGAGTRLSVL.